The clone carrying this TCR beta chain was detected a few times. This specimen belongs to a study of blood T cells in healthy people across ages. The ends were cut back, 0 bases at V and 5 bases at J, with 13 bases in the middle. The CDR3 has 15 residues. CDR1 is LNHNV, CDR2 YYDKDF, per germline (reference sequence). With a J-beta primer mix and a sample-barcoded 5' primer, a second PCR ran about 7 to 11 cycles. The yield of each sample was at least 2.5 million CDR3-containing paired-end reads. TCRdb fed the 5' RACE reads into MiXCR, producing one record per CDR3 protein. The sample has approximately 680,000 distinct CDR3 sequences, about 32% seen once.

This chain connects TRBV15 to TRBJ1-1; D is perhaps TRBD1 (5 bases). This sequence was found in an elderly woman in good health. Sequenced sample: blood. In DNA form, the CDR3 reads TGTGCCACCAGCAGAGAGATGGCAGGGAAAACTGAAGCTTTCTTT. Its protein is CATSREMAGKTEAFF. Drawing the rest from reference TRBV15 and TRBJ1-1, the complete variable domain is DAMVIQNPRYQVTQFGKPVTLSCSQTLNHNVMYWYQQKSSQAPKLLFHYYDKDFNNEADTPDNFQSRRPNTSFCFLDIRSPGLGDTAMYLCATSREMAGKTEAFFGQGTRLTVV.